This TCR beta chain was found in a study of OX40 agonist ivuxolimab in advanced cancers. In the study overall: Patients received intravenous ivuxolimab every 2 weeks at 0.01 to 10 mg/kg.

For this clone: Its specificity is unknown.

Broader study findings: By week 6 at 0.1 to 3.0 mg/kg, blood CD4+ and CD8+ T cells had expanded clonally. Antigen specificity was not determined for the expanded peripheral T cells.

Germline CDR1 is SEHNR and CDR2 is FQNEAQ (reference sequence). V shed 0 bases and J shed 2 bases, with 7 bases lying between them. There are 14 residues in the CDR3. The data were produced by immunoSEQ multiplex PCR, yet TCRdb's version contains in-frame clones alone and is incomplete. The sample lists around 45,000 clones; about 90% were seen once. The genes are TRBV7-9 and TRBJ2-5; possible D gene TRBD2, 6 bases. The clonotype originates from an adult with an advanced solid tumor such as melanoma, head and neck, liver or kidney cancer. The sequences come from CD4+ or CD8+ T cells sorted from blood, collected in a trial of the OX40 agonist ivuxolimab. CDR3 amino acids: CASSLASGQETQYF. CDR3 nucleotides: TGTGCCAGCAGCTTAGCTAGCGGACAAGAGACCCAGTACTTC. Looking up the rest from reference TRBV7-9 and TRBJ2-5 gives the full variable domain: DTGVSQNPRHKITKRGQNVTFRCDPISEHNRLYWYRQTLGQGPEFLTYFQNEAQLEKSRLLSDRFSAERPKGSFSTLEIQRTEQGDSAMYLCASSLASGQETQYFGPGTRLLVL.